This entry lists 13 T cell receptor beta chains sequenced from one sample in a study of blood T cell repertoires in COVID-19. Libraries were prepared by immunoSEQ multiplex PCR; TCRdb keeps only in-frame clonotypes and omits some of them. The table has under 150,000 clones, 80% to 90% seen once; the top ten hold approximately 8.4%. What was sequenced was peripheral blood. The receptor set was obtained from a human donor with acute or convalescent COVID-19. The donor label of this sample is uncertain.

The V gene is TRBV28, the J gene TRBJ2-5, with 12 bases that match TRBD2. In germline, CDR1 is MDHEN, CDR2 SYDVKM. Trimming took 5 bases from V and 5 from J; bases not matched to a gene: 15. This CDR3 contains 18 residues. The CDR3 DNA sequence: TGTGCCAGCAGTCTAACACCTCGGACTAGCGGGGTCCGGGAGACCCAGTACTTC. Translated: CASSLTPRTSGVRETQYF.

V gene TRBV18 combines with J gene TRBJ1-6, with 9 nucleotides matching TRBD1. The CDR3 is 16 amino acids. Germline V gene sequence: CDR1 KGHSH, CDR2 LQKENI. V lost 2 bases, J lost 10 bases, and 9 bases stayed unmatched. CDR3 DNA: TGTGCCAGCTCACCAAATGAAGTCGGACAGGGGTCACCCCTCCACTTT. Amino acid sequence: CASSPNEVGQGSPLHF.

The CDR3 DNA reads TGTGCCAGCACCACCCAGGAGGGTCAGCCCCAGCATTTT. It yields the protein CASTTQEGQPQHF. The rearrangement joins TRBV2 to TRBJ1-5; no definite D call. From germline, CDR1 is SNHLY and CDR2 FYNNEI. With 7 bases removed from V and 6 bases from J, the gap between germline ends came to 13 bases. The CDR3 runs to 13 residues. Filled out from reference TRBV2 and TRBJ1-5, the complete variable domain reads EPEVTQTPSHQVTQMGQEVILRCVPISNHLYFYWYRQILGQKVEFLVSFYNNEISEKSEIFDDQFSVERPDGSNFTLKIRSTKLEDSAMYFCASTTQEGQPQHFGDGTRLSIL.

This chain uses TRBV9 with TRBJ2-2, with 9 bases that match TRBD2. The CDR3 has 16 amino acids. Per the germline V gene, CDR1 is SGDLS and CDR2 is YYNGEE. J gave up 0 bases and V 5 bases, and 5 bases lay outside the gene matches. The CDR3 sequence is CASRRAGGPNTGELFF. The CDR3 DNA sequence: TGTGCCAGCAGACGAGCGGGGGGACCGAACACCGGGGAGCTGTTTTTT.

CDR3 sequence reads: CASSWGQSNYGYTF. The CDR3 DNA follows: TGCGCCAGCAGCTGGGGACAGAGCAACTATGGCTACACCTTC. The J gene is TRBJ1-2, the V gene TRBV5-1, with 7 bases matching TRBD1. Germline values: CDR1 SGHRS, CDR2 YFSETQ. The junction had 4 bases not matched to a gene; V was cut back by 3 bases and J by 2 bases. The CDR3 spans 14 residues. Looking up the rest from reference TRBV5-1 and TRBJ1-2 gives the full variable domain: KAGVTQTPRYLIKTRGQQVTLSCSPISGHRSVSWYQQTPGQGLQFLFEYFSETQRNKGNFPGRFSGRQFSNSRSEMNVSTLELGDSALYLCASSWGQSNYGYTFGSGTRLTVV.

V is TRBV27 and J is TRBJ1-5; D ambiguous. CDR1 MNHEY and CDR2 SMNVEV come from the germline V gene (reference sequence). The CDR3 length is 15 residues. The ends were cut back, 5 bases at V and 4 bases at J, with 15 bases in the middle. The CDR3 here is CASSPVLTRNQPQHF. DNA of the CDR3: TGTGCCAGCAGTCCCGTCTTGACACGGAATCAGCCCCAGCATTTT.

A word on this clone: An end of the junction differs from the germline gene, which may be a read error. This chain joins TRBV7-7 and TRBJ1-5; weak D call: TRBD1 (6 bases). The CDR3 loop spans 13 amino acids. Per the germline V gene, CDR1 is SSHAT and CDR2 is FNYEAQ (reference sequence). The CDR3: CASSLDRDQPQHF. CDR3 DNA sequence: TGTGCTAGCAGCCTGGACAGAGATCAGCCCCAGCATTTT.

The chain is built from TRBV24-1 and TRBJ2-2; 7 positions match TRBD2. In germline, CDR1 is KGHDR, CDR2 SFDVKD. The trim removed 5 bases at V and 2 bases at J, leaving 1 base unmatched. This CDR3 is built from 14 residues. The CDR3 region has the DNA TGTGCCACCAGTGGGACTAGAAACACCGGGGAGCTGTTTTTT. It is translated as CATSGTRNTGELFF.

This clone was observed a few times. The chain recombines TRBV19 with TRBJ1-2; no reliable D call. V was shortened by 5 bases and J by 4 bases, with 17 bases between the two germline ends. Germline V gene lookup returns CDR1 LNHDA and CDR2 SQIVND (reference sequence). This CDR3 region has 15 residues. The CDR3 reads CASSSTGLGFYGYTF. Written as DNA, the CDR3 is TGTGCCAGTAGTTCAACCGGACTTGGGTTCTATGGCTACACCTTC.

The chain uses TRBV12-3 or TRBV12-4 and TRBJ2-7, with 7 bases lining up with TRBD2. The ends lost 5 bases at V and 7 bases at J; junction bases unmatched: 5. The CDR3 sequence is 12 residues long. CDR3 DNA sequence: TGTGCCAGCAGTCGGACTAGTTGGGAGCAGTACTTC. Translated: CASSRTSWEQYF.

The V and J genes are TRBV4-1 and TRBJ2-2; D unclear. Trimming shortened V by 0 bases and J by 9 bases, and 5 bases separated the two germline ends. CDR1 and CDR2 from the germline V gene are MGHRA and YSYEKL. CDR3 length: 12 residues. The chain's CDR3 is CASSQDSRELFF. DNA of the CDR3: TGCGCCAGCAGCCAAGATAGCAGGGAGCTGTTTTTT.

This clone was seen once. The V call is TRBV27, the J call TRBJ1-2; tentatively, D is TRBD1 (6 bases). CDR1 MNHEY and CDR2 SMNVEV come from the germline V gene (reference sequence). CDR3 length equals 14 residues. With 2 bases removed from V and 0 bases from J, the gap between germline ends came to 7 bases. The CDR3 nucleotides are TGTGCCAGCAGTTTAGGACAGTCTAACTATGGCTACACCTTC. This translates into CASSLGQSNYGYTF.

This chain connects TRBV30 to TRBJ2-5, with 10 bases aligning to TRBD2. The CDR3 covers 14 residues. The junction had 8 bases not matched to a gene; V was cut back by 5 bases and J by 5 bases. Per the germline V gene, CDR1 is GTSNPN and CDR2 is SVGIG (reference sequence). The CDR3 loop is CAWDVAGGEETQYF. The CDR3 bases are TGTGCCTGGGACGTAGCGGGGGGCGAGGAGACCCAGTACTTC.